This section outlines one T cell receptor beta chain sequence together with its context. This entry belongs to a study of blood T cell repertoires in COVID-19. Study-wide context: The United States, Italy and Spain provided the acute and convalescent COVID-19 samples.

Trimming pared 5 bases from V and 2 bases from J, leaving 9 bases between. Germline V gene sequence: CDR1 SEHNR, CDR2 FQNEAQ (reference sequence). The CDR3 has 13 residues. Clinical history as reported by participants underpinned cohort assignment. In the source study's methods: The assay estimated nucleated cells by amplifying reference gene primers. TCRdb's table, derived via immunoSEQ multiplex PCR, lists solely in-frame clones and lacks some. Clone size and V and J calls were adopted from that table, with D and trimming inferred from the DNA. The data contain 110,000 to 150,000 clones, roughly 75% of them singletons.

Sequencing was performed on PBMCs or T cells enriched from blood (not recorded which). The chain combines TRBV7-9 with TRBJ1-1, with TRBD1 as a possible D gene (5 bases). The sequence was obtained from a woman aged 50 to 60 who had recovered from COVID-19. For the CDR3, the DNA is TGTGCCAGCAGCCAAGACAGAAACACTGAAGCTTTCTTT. Translated: CASSQDRNTEAFF.